This T cell receptor (beta chain) comes out of a study of blood T cell repertoires in COVID-19. The wider study: Samples of COVID-19 (acute and convalescent) were obtained from the United States, Italy and Spain. PBMCs, B-cell-depleted T cells, or T cells provided the cDNA or gDNA that made up the material.

In the study's own analysis: Researchers report that nucleated cell counts were estimated from reference gene primer amplification. Only in-frame clones appear in the TCRdb table, and some are missing; sequencing was by immunoSEQ multiplex PCR. V and J calls and clone size are as listed in that table; D and trimming were resolved from the DNA. Altogether around 340,000 clones are present, about 83% being singletons, with the ten largest covering approximately 3.1%. CDR1 is MDHEN and CDR2 is SYDVKM in the germline V gene. CDR3 length: 14 amino acids. Trimming stripped 6 bases from V and 4 bases from J, with 15 bases between. This clone has only a few counts.

This chain connects TRBV28 to TRBJ1-1, with no clear D. The sequencing input was peripheral blood. The TCR sequence derives from a man in his thirties or forties with active or convalescent COVID-19. The CDR3 region is CASSPGIWGTEAFF. CDR3 sequence (DNA): TGTGCCAGCAGCCCCGGGATCTGGGGCACTGAAGCTTTCTTT.